These 29 T cell receptor beta chains were sequenced from one sample in a study of shared clonotypes between healthy human individuals. Some clones are missing from TCRdb's copy, which holds only in-frame ones; the method was immunoSEQ multiplex PCR. The table records roughly 2.4 million clones, around 95% of them present only once. The specimen was naive CD4+ T cells sorted from blood. The subset was: CD45RA+ positively selected. The receptors were sampled from a man aged 18 to 29 in good health.

This clone was detected only once. J is TRBJ2-7 and V is TRBV7-6; TRBD1 matches 7 bases. Germline-derived CDR1 and CDR2 are SGHVS and FNYEAQ. The junction had 11 bases not matched to a gene; V was cut back by 7 bases and J by 2 bases. The CDR3 consists of 15 residues. The CDR3 spells CASTLGTDPTYEQYF. The CDR3 DNA sequence: TGTGCCAGCACCCTGGGGACAGACCCTACCTACGAGCAGTACTTC.

The chain couples TRBV11-2 to TRBJ1-6; 7 bases line up with TRBD1. The length of the CDR3 is 14 residues. Germline V gives CDR1 SGHAT, CDR2 FQNNGV. Trimming removed 0 bases from V and 10 bases from J; junction bases left unmatched: 3. The CDR3 DNA reads as TGTGCCAGCAGCTTAGATGGACAGGCGTCACCCCTCCACTTT. It specifies CASSLDGQASPLHF.

The chain carries TRBV28 and TRBJ1-2; D gene unclear. Deletions cut 2 bases from V and 1 base from J, with 11 bases between. Germline CDR1 and CDR2: MDHEN and SYDVKM. This CDR3 contains 15 residues. The chain's CDR3 is CASSLNLPDNYGYTF. CDR3 nucleotides: TGTGCCAGCAGTTTAAATCTCCCGGATAACTATGGCTACACCTTC.

Turning to this clone: This sample also contains other DNA sequences that code for the same CDR3. The chain carries TRBV29-1 and TRBJ1-1, with D maybe TRBD1 (5 bases). The CDR3 loop spans 13 amino acids. Trimming cost V 4 bases and J 0 bases, with 9 bases left between them. Germline V lookup: CDR1 SQVTM, CDR2 ANQGSEA. The CDR3 reads CSVGPGLNTEAFF. The CDR3 DNA is TGCAGCGTTGGGCCGGGACTGAACACTGAAGCTTTCTTT.

DNA for the CDR3: TGTGCCAGCAGCCAAGATCCTGCGGCGGGGGGCGATGAGCAGTTCTTC. This translates into CASSQDPAAGGDEQFF. The chain has TRBV4-2 and TRBJ2-1, with TRBD2 matching 8 bases. The CDR3 sequence is 16 residues long. The germline gives CDR1 LGHNA, CDR2 YNFKEQ. With 0 bases clipped from V and 8 bases from J, the junction kept 9 bases outside the gene matches.

This clone has only a few counts. Other DNA sequences from this sample encode an identical CDR3 as well. The rearrangement uses TRBV19 and TRBJ1-2; D uncertain. This CDR3 region has 15 residues. V lost 1 base, J lost 0 bases, and 9 bases lay in between. Germline CDR1 reads LNHDA; CDR2 reads SQIVND (reference sequence). The CDR3 sequence is CASSIGTAANYGYTF. CDR3 DNA sequence: TGTGCCAGTAGTATAGGGACGGCGGCTAACTATGGCTACACCTTC.

V and J are TRBV5-5 and TRBJ1-5; TRBD1 matches 10 bases. Germline lookup yields CDR1 SGHKS and CDR2 YYEKEE (reference sequence). J gave up 4 bases and V 3 bases, and 4 bases lay outside the gene matches. The CDR3 runs 15 residues. The DNA for the CDR3 is TGTGCCAGCAGCTGGGGACAGGGGCGGAATCAGCCCCAGCATTTT. Amino acid sequence: CASSWGQGRNQPQHF.

A note on this clone: The same CDR3 can be traced to other DNA sequences in this sample. The rearrangement uses TRBV18 and TRBJ2-2, with D unresolved. Trimming cost V 1 base and J 4 bases, with 4 bases left between them. The CDR3 contains 13 residues. Germline CDR1 reads KGHSH; CDR2 reads LQKENI. The chain's CDR3 is CASSPRSTGELFF. The CDR3 DNA sequence: TGTGCCAGCTCACCACGCAGCACCGGGGAGCTGTTTTTT.

In regard to this clone: The same CDR3 is also encoded by other DNA sequences in this sample. This rearrangement joins TRBV18 to TRBJ2-5, with no clear D. The CDR3 has 13 amino acids. Germline lookup yields CDR1 KGHSH and CDR2 LQKENI. Trimming removed 3 bases from V and 2 bases from J, with 7 bases in between. In DNA, the CDR3 is TGTGCCAGCTCACCCGGAGTTCAAGAGACCCAGTACTTC. It specifies CASSPGVQETQYF.

A single count supports this clone. The chain recombines TRBV7-8 with TRBJ2-1; D perhaps matches TRBD2 (6 bases). With 1 base removed from V and 10 bases from J, the gap between germline ends came to 8 bases. CDR3 size: 12 residues. Germline CDR1 and CDR2: SGHVS and FQNEAQ. CDR3 in DNA: TGTGCCAGCAGCTTAGAGGCGGGGGAGCAGTTCTTC. Translation gives CASSLEAGEQFF.

The V gene is TRBV6-6, the J gene TRBJ1-1; TRBD1 agrees at 8 bases. The J segment lost 7 bases and the V segment lost 1 base, leaving 5 bases of the junction unmatched. The germline gives CDR1 MNHNY, CDR2 SVGAGI (reference sequence). This CDR3 region has 14 residues. CDR3 DNA: TGTGCCAGCAGTTACTTCTCAACAGGGGGTGAAGCTTTCTTT. Protein product: CASSYFSTGGEAFF.

The chain has TRBV18 and TRBJ2-5; TRBD2 agrees at 8 bases. The CDR3 contains 16 residues. CDR1 and CDR2 from the germline V gene are KGHSH and LQKENI. Trimming removed 2 bases from V and 3 bases from J; junction bases left unmatched: 8. The CDR3 DNA reads as TGTGCCAGCTCACCATTGGCGGGAGGATTTGAAGAGACCCAGTACTTC. Translation: CASSPLAGGFEETQYF.

J is TRBJ2-2 and V is TRBV19; 9 nucleotides align to TRBD1. Germline-derived CDR1 and CDR2 are LNHDA and SQIVND (reference sequence). With V trimmed by 9 bases and J by 6 bases, 5 bases remained unmatched. CDR3 length: 13 amino acids. For the CDR3, the DNA is TGTGCCAGCCAGGGACAGGGTGCCGGGGAGCTGTTTTTT. Its protein product is CASQGQGAGELFF.

This sequence joins TRBV27 and TRBJ2-7; TRBD2 matches at 10 bases. Looked up from germline, CDR1 is MNHEY and CDR2 is SMNVEV (reference sequence). V was pared by 6 bases and J by 0 bases, with 5 bases of the junction left unmatched. This CDR3 is 15 amino acids long. In DNA, the CDR3 is TGTGCCAGCAGGACTCGGACTAGCGGCTCCTACGAGCAGTACTTC. It yields the protein CASRTRTSGSYEQYF.

A single count supports this clone. This chain links TRBV4-3 with TRBJ2-5, with a possible D match to TRBD2 (5 bases). This CDR3 contains 15 residues. Between the trimmed V and J ends, which lost 4 bases and 9 bases, there was a span of 21 bases. Germline CDR1 LGHNA, CDR2 YSLEER. The CDR3 DNA reads TGCGCCAGCAGCCGCAATCCAGACCCGGGGTTGGCCCAGTACTTC. This encodes CASSRNPDPGLAQYF.

The gene calls are TRBV7-9 and TRBJ1-3; D call uncertain. V lost 1 base and J 8 bases, leaving 15 bases between the germline ends. Per the germline V gene, CDR1 is SEHNR and CDR2 is FQNEAQ (reference sequence). This CDR3 comprises 15 residues. The CDR3 region is CASSLVDLGPHTIYF. The CDR3 DNA follows: TGTGCCAGCAGCTTAGTGGACTTAGGACCACACACCATATATTTT.

The chain recombines TRBV7-9 with TRBJ1-1; tentative D call: TRBD1 (5 bases). Trimming removed 1 base at V and 3 bases at J, with 12 bases between. CDR1 is SEHNR and CDR2 is FQNEAQ in the germline V gene (reference sequence). The CDR3 length is 15 residues. CDR3 in amino acids: CASSLVPAGYTEAFF. The CDR3 bases are TGTGCCAGCAGCTTAGTGCCGGCAGGGTACACTGAAGCTTTCTTT.

In regard to this clone: Other DNA sequences within the sample encode an identical CDR3. This sequence joins TRBV11-3 and TRBJ2-1; D possibly corresponds to TRBD2 (5 bases). The V end lost 3 bases, the J end lost 0 bases, and 9 bases lay between the germline ends. Germline V gives CDR1 SGHNT, CDR2 YENEEA. There are 15 residues in the CDR3. The CDR3 region is CASSLDSSSYNEQFF. The CDR3, as DNA: TGTGCCAGCAGCTTGGACTCAAGCTCCTACAATGAGCAGTTCTTC.

The genes are TRBV6-1 and TRBJ2-5, with 7 bases that match TRBD2. V lost 2 bases and J lost 7; bases outside the gene matches: 4. The length of the CDR3 is 13 residues. Germline CDR1 is MNHNS and CDR2 is SASEGT. The CDR3 is CASSEIKRGTQYF. CDR3 in DNA: TGTGCCAGCAGTGAAATTAAGCGGGGGACCCAGTACTTC.

This clone was picked up one time. The sample holds other DNA sequences that translate to the same CDR3. The chain couples TRBV7-9 to TRBJ2-7; 7 positions agree with TRBD1. Germline assignment: CDR1 SEHNR and CDR2 FQNEAQ (reference sequence). The V and J ends lost 5 bases and 2 bases, in that order; junction bases with no gene match: 3. The CDR3 spans 13 residues. The CDR3 here is CASSVGQAYEQYF. Here the CDR3 DNA reads TGTGCCAGCAGCGTCGGACAGGCCTACGAGCAGTACTTC.

This clone was seen just once. This chain joins TRBV27 and TRBJ2-1, with D unresolved. Germline V gene data show CDR1 as MNHEY and CDR2 as SMNVEV (reference sequence). This CDR3 has 12 residues. V was clipped by 5 bases and J by 4 bases, with 6 bases between them. The CDR3 nucleotides read TGTGCCAGCAGTCCCCGATACAATGAGCAGTTCTTC. This sequence encodes CASSPRYNEQFF.

The chain joins TRBV27 to TRBJ2-1, with unresolved D. In germline, CDR1 is MNHEY, CDR2 SMNVEV (reference sequence). This CDR3 comprises 17 residues. V was clipped by 0 bases and J by 4 bases, with 16 bases between them. CDR3 loop: CASSLSKQSYSYNEQFF. The CDR3 nucleotides are TGTGCCAGCAGTTTATCGAAACAGAGTTATTCATACAATGAGCAGTTCTTC.

This sequence joins TRBV7-8 and TRBJ1-4; 9 bases fit TRBD1. Germline V gene sequence: CDR1 SGHVS, CDR2 FQNEAQ. The CDR3 has 17 amino acids. V was clipped by 5 bases and J by 8 bases; unmatched bases: 15. The CDR3 here is CASSPTASTGGGEKLFF. CDR3 sequence (DNA): TGTGCCAGCAGCCCGACTGCGTCCACAGGGGGCGGCGAAAAACTGTTTTTT.

This chain joins TRBV6-6 and TRBJ2-7; D gene uncertain. This CDR3 contains 12 residues. Germline V gene data show CDR1 as MNHNY and CDR2 as SVGAGI (reference sequence). With 4 bases removed from V and 4 bases from J, the gap between germline ends came to 8 bases. For the CDR3, the DNA is TGTGCCAGCAGTTCCGGAAGATACGAGCAGTACTTC. Translation gives CASSSGRYEQYF.

V is TRBV30 and J is TRBJ1-6, with no clear D. Trimming pared 2 bases from V and 0 bases from J, leaving 14 bases between. This CDR3 comprises 17 residues. Germline V gene lookup returns CDR1 GTSNPN and CDR2 SVGIG (reference sequence). The CDR3 loop is CAWSIVWTSSYNSPLHF. CDR3 bases: TGTGCCTGGAGTATAGTCTGGACGAGCTCCTATAATTCACCCCTCCACTTT.

This chain joins TRBV5-1 and TRBJ2-3; D remains ambiguous. Germline values: CDR1 SGHRS, CDR2 YFSETQ. Trimming left V 1 base short and J 0 bases short, with 9 bases between. CDR3 length: 15 residues. CDR3 coding DNA: TGCGCCAGCAGCTTGTCCGGATTTAGCACAGATACGCAGTATTTT. Translating it yields CASSLSGFSTDTQYF. The full variable domain, its missing parts supplied by reference TRBV5-1 and TRBJ2-3, is KAGVTQTPRYLIKTRGQQVTLSCSPISGHRSVSWYQQTPGQGLQFLFEYFSETQRNKGNFPGRFSGRQFSNSRSEMNVSTLELGDSALYLCASSLSGFSTDTQYFGPGTRLTVL.

The V call is TRBV5-5, the J call TRBJ2-7; D not resolved. This CDR3 spans 14 amino acids. The V end was cut by 0 bases, the J end by 2 bases, with 9 bases between. Germline CDR1 reads SGHKS; CDR2 reads YYEKEE (reference sequence). The CDR3 DNA follows: TGTGCCAGCAGCTTGGGGGTCAGGACCTACGAGCAGTACTTC. It translates to CASSLGVRTYEQYF.

In its sample, this clone was seen once. This chain uses TRBV11-2 with TRBJ1-6, with 10 bases matching TRBD1. CDR3 size: 16 residues. Germline-derived CDR1 and CDR2 are SGHAT and FQNNGV. The trim removed 0 bases at V and 8 bases at J, leaving 4 bases unmatched. CDR3 loop: CASSLEWTGGYSPLHF. For the CDR3, the DNA is TGTGCCAGCAGCTTAGAATGGACAGGGGGTTATTCACCCCTCCACTTT.

This clone was detected once. This chain connects TRBV2 to TRBJ2-5; TRBD2 aligns across 12 bases. The V and J ends lost 6 bases and 2 bases, in that order; junction bases with no gene match: 4. This CDR3 spans 15 amino acids. Germline values: CDR1 SNHLY, CDR2 FYNNEI. CDR3 in DNA: TGTGCCAGCAGGGGACTAGCGGGTTTACAAGAGACCCAGTACTTC. It translates to CASRGLAGLQETQYF.